Each of the 15 T cell receptor beta chains below was sequenced from the same sample in a study of CD8+ T cells in alopecia areata. Sequencing relied on a cDNA template that was reverse transcribed from extracted RNA. Some clones are missing from TCRdb's copy, which holds only in-frame ones; the method was immunoSEQ multiplex PCR. The data show around 140,000 clones, 45% to 60% seen once. Sequenced here: CD4+ T cells sorted from blood, sampled at week 0. The receptors come from a human donor with alopecia areata.

The V call is TRBV7-6, the J call TRBJ2-1; TRBD2 agrees at 8 bases. The CDR3 is 17 residues long. Trimming at V came to 4 bases and at J to 11 bases, leaving 19 bases not matched to a gene. Germline V gene lookup returns CDR1 SGHVS and CDR2 FNYEAQ. This CDR3 reads CASSSNQAGAYTMKQFF. The CDR3, as DNA: TGTGCCAGCAGCTCGAACCAAGCGGGGGCATATACAATGAAGCAGTTCTTC.

This chain's CDR3 is CASSPGASGSIPNEQYF. CDR3 DNA: TGTGCCAGCTCACCAGGGGCTAGCGGGAGCATCCCCAACGAGCAGTACTTC. This chain joins TRBV18 and TRBJ2-7; 10 bases match TRBD2. The CDR3 loop spans 17 amino acids. The V segment lost 2 bases and the J segment 5 bases; nucleotides outside the gene matches: 12. CDR1 KGHSH and CDR2 LQKENI come from the germline V gene.

This clone came up a few times. The rearrangement joins TRBV2 to TRBJ2-3, with D unresolved. Looked up from germline, CDR1 is SNHLY and CDR2 is FYNNEI. The CDR3 extends over 13 amino acids. Trimming left V 7 bases short and J 2 bases short, with 10 bases between. CDR3 in DNA: TGTGCCAGCAAACGGGCCGTCACAGATACGCAGTATTTT. Residues: CASKRAVTDTQYF. Based on the CDR3 plus reference TRBV2 and TRBJ2-3, the full variable domain is EPEVTQTPSHQVTQMGQEVILRCVPISNHLYFYWYRQILGQKVEFLVSFYNNEISEKSEIFDDQFSVERPDGSNFTLKIRSTKLEDSAMYFCASKRAVTDTQYFGPGTRLTVL.

The chain uses TRBV15 and TRBJ1-2; the match to TRBD1 covers 7 bases. Germline CDR1 is LNHNV and CDR2 is YYDKDF (reference sequence). CDR3 size: 13 residues. The trim removed 1 base at V and 4 bases at J, leaving 0 bases unmatched. The CDR3 sequence: CATSRGDSYGYTF. The CDR3, as DNA: TGTGCCACCAGCAGAGGGGACAGCTATGGCTACACCTTC.

This clone was picked up a small number of times. V and J are TRBV29-1 and TRBJ1-2; D is ambiguous. The V end was cut by 3 bases, the J end by 4 bases, with 15 bases between. Germline CDR1 SQVTM, CDR2 ANQGSEA. The CDR3 consists of 14 residues. The CDR3 spells CSVEEDSKGYGYTF. CDR3 bases: TGCAGCGTTGAGGAGGATAGTAAAGGCTATGGCTACACCTTC.

The rearrangement joins TRBV29-1 to TRBJ2-7; D is perhaps TRBD1 (7 bases). The CDR3 extends over 16 amino acids. V shed 2 bases and J shed 2 bases, with 19 bases lying between them. Germline CDR1 is SQVTM and CDR2 is ANQGSEA. In DNA, the CDR3 is TGCAGCGTTGAAAGCGGGCGACAGGGTACACCCTACGAGCAGTACTTC. It yields the protein CSVESGRQGTPYEQYF.

This clone counts as large. V and J are TRBV7-2 and TRBJ2-3; tentative D call: TRBD1 (5 bases). This CDR3 is built from 13 residues. Trimming removed 0 bases from V and 9 bases from J, with 10 bases in between. Germline V CDR1 and CDR2: SGHTA, FQGNSA. CDR3 residues: CASSLAQGQTQYF. In DNA form, the CDR3 reads TGTGCCAGCAGCTTAGCGCAGGGCCAGACGCAGTATTTT. Complete variable domain (other parts from reference TRBV7-2 and TRBJ2-3): GAGVSQSPSNKVTEKGKDVELRCDPISGHTALYWYRQSLGQGLEFLIYFQGNSAPDKSGLPSDRFSAERTGGSVSTLTIQRTQQEDSAVYLCASSLAQGQTQYFGPGTRLTVL.

The CDR3 loop is CASSEWGRGLDIQYF. The CDR3 bases are TGTGCCAGCAGTGAATGGGGGCGGGGACTGGACATTCAGTACTTC. The V and J genes are TRBV25-1 and TRBJ2-4; perhaps D is TRBD1 or TRBD2 (6 bases each). Trimming removed 1 base at V and 8 bases at J, with 15 bases between. Germline lookup yields CDR1 MGHDK and CDR2 SYGVNS. CDR3 length: 15 residues.

The genes are TRBV28 and TRBJ2-5, with D hard to call. Germline V gene data show CDR1 as MDHEN and CDR2 as SYDVKM. This CDR3 is 13 amino acids long. V shed 5 bases and J shed 5 bases, with 12 bases lying between them. The CDR3 here is CASSGLPRETQYF. The DNA for the CDR3 is TGTGCCAGCAGTGGGCTACCCAGGGAGACCCAGTACTTC. Combining the CDR3 with reference TRBV28 and TRBJ2-5 gives the whole variable domain DVKVTQSSRYLVKRTGEKVFLECVQDMDHENMFWYRQDPGLGLRLIYFSYDVKMKEKGDIPEGYSVSREKKERFSLILESASTNQTSMYLCASSGLPRETQYFGPGTRLLVL.

This clone was picked up one time. This sequence joins TRBV29-1 and TRBJ2-1; no reliable D call. CDR3 length: 13 amino acids. V shed 4 bases and J shed 6 bases, with 13 bases lying between them. Germline CDR1 SQVTM, CDR2 ANQGSEA. The CDR3 coding sequence is TGCAGCGTTGTAAGTAGTATGGCCAATGAGCAGTTCTTC. This translates into CSVVSSMANEQFF.

The V call is TRBV11-1, the J call TRBJ2-7; possible D gene TRBD2, 6 bases. In germline, CDR1 is SGHAT, CDR2 FQDESV (reference sequence). The CDR3 loop spans 12 amino acids. V gave up 8 bases and J gave up 2 bases, with 10 bases separating them. CDR3 bases: TGTGCCAGCCGAGGGAGGCCCTACGAGCAGTACTTC. It yields the protein CASRGRPYEQYF.

The J gene is TRBJ1-5, the V gene TRBV11-3; 10 bases match TRBD1. The CDR3 runs to 18 residues. V was pared by 1 base and J by 0 bases, with 6 bases of the junction left unmatched. The germline CDR1 and CDR2 sequences are SGHNT and YENEEA. CDR3 sequence (DNA): TGTGCCAGCAGCTTAGGGGACAGGGGATTTTTTAGCAATCAGCCCCAGCATTTT. Its protein product is CASSLGDRGFFSNQPQHF.

The chain carries TRBV7-2 and TRBJ1-2; D might be TRBD1 (5 bases). CDR1 is SGHTA, CDR2 FQGNSA, per germline. The CDR3 is 15 amino acids. Between the trimmed V and J ends, which lost 5 bases and 7 bases, there was a span of 20 bases. The CDR3 is CASSRNHGTGTGYTF. For the CDR3, the DNA is TGTGCCAGCAGCCGCAATCATGGGACCGGTACTGGCTACACCTTC. Drawing the rest from reference TRBV7-2 and TRBJ1-2, the complete variable domain is GAGVSQSPSNKVTEKGKDVELRCDPISGHTALYWYRQSLGQGLEFLIYFQGNSAPDKSGLPSDRFSAERTGGSVSTLTIQRTQQEDSAVYLCASSRNHGTGTGYTFGSGTRLTVV.

The chain recombines TRBV2 with TRBJ2-4; 8 bases agree with TRBD2. Germline loops: CDR1 SNHLY, CDR2 FYNNEI. This CDR3 comprises 14 residues. With V trimmed by 0 bases and J by 11 bases, 6 bases remained unmatched. The CDR3: CASSEAVAGLVQYF. CDR3 coding DNA: TGTGCCAGCAGTGAAGCGGTAGCGGGACTTGTTCAGTACTTC.

This chain links TRBV9 with TRBJ2-3, with 8 bases fitting TRBD2. Per the germline V gene, CDR1 is SGDLS and CDR2 is YYNGEE. V lost 0 bases and J lost 6; bases outside the gene matches: 3. The CDR3 covers 14 residues. The chain's CDR3 is CASSVVPSGDTQYF. The CDR3 DNA is TGTGCCAGCAGCGTAGTTCCTAGCGGGGATACGCAGTATTTT. The whole variable domain, filled in from reference TRBV9 and TRBJ2-3, reads DSGVTQTPKHLITATGQRVTLRCSPRSGDLSVYWYQQSLDQGLQFLIQYYNGEERAKGNILERFSAQQFPDLHSELNLSSLELGDSALYFCASSVVPSGDTQYFGPGTRLTVL.